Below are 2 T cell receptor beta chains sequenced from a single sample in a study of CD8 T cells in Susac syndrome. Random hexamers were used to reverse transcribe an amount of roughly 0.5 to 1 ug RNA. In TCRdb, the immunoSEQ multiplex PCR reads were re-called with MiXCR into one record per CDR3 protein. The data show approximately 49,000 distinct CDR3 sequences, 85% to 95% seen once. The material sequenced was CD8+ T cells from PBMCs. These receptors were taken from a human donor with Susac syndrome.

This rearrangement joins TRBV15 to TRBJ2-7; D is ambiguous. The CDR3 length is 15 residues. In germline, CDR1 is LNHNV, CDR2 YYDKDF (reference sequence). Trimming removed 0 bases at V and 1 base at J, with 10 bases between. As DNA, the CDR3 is TGTGCCACCAGCAGAGATCAAGGGTCGTCCTACGAGCAGTACTTC. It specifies CATSRDQGSSYEQYF. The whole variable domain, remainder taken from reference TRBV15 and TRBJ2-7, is DAMVIQNPRYQVTQFGKPVTLSCSQTLNHNVMYWYQQKSSQAPKLLFHYYDKDFNNEADTPDNFQSRRPNTSFCFLDIRSPGLGDTAMYLCATSRDQGSSYEQYFGPGTRLTVT.

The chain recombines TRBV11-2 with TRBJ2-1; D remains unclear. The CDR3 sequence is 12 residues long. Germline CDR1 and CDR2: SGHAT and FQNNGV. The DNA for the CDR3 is TGTAGCAGCAGCCCGAACTACAATGAGCAGTTCTTC. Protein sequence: CSSSPNYNEQFF.